This T cell receptor beta chain appears in the sequencing data of a study of T cell responses to AZD1222 COVID-19 vaccine. At the level of the study: Second doses that came at about 4 or about 12 weeks were put together.

V shed 5 bases and J shed 7 bases, with 11 bases lying between them. Germline V gene data show CDR1 as SEHNR and CDR2 as FQNEAQ (reference sequence). The CDR3 length is 12 residues. The method was immunoSEQ multiplex PCR; TCRdb's version includes in-frame clones alone and lacks a portion of them. The sample holds some 96,000 clones, 85% to 90% seen once. The chain employs TRBV7-9 and TRBJ1-2; TRBD1 is a possible D gene (6 bases). The clonotype was recovered from an adult in good health. This material consisted of peripheral blood, taken on day 0 of AZD1222 vaccination. CDR3 region: CASSTGTLGYTF. CDR3 bases: TGTGCCAGCAGCACCGGGACACTTGGCTACACCTTC.